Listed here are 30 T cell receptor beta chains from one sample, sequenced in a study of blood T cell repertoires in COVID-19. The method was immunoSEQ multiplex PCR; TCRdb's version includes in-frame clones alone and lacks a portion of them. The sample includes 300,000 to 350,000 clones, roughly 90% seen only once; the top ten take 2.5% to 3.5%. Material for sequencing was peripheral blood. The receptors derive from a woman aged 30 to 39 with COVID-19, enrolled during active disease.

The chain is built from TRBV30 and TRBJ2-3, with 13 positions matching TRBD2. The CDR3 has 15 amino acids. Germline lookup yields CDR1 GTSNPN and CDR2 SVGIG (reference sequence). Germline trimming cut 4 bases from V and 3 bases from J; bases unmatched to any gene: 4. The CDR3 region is CAWKLGLAGTDTQYF. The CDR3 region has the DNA TGTGCCTGGAAGTTGGGACTAGCGGGGACAGATACGCAGTATTTT.

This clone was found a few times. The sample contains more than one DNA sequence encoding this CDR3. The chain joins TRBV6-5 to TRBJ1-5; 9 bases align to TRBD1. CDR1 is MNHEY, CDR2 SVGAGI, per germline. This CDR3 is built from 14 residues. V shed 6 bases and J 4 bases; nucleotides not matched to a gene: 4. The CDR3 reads CASSLGQGNQPQHF. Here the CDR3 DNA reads TGTGCCAGCAGCTTGGGACAGGGAAATCAGCCCCAGCATTTT.

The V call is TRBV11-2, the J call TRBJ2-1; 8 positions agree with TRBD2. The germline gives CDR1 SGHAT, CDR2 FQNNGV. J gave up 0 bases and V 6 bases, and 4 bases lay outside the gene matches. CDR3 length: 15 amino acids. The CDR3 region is CASRGLGSSYNEQFF. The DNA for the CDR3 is TGTGCCAGCAGGGGACTAGGGAGCTCCTACAATGAGCAGTTCTTC. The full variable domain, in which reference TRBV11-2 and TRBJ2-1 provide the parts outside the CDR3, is EAGVAQSPRYKIIEKRQSVAFWCNPISGHATLYWYQQILGQGPKLLIQFQNNGVVDDSQLPKDRFSAERLKGVDSTLKIQPAKLEDSAVYLCASRGLGSSYNEQFFGPGTRLTVL.

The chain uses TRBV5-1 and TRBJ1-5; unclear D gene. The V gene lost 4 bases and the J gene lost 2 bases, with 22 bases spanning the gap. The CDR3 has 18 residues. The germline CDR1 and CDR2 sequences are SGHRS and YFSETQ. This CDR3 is CASSPSVEQPSGNQPQHF. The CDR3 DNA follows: TGCGCCAGCAGCCCATCGGTGGAGCAGCCGTCTGGCAATCAGCCCCAGCATTTT.

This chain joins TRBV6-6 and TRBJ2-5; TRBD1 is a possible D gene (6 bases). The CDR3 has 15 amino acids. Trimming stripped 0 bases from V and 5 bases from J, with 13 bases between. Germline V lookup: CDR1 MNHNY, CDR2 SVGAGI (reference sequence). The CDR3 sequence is CASSYSLGAGETQYF. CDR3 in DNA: TGTGCCAGCAGTTACTCGTTGGGGGCCGGGGAGACCCAGTACTTC.

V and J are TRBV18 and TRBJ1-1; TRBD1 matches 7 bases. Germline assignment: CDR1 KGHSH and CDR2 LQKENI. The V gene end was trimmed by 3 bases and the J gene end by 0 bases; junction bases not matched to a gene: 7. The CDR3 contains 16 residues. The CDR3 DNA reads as TGTGCCAGCTCACCCACCCCGACAGGGTTGAACACTGAAGCTTTCTTT. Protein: CASSPTPTGLNTEAFF.

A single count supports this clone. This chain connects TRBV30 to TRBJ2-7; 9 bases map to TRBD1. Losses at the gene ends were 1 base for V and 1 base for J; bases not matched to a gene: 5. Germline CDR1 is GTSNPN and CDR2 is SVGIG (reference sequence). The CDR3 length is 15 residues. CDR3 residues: CAWSGGQGPSYEQYF. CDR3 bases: TGTGCCTGGAGTGGAGGACAGGGGCCTTCCTACGAGCAGTACTTC.

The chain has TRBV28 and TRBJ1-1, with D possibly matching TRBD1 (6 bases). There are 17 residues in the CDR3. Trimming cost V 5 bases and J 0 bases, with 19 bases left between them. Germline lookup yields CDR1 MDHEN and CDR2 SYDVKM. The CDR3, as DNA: TGTGCCAGCAGTGAAATACTTACAGGGTTCATGAACACTGAAGCTTTCTTT. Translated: CASSEILTGFMNTEAFF.

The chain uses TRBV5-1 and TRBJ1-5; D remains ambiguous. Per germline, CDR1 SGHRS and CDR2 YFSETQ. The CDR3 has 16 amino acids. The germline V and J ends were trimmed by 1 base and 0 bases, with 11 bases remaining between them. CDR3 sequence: CASSLLGAFSNQPQHF. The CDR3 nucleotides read TGCGCCAGCAGCTTGCTGGGAGCCTTTAGCAATCAGCCCCAGCATTTT.

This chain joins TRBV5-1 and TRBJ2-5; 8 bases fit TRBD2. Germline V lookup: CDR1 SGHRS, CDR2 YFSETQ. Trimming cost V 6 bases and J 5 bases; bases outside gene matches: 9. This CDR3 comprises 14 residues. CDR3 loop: CASTTGGAAETQYF. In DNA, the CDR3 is TGCGCCAGCACCACCGGGGGGGCCGCGGAGACCCAGTACTTC.

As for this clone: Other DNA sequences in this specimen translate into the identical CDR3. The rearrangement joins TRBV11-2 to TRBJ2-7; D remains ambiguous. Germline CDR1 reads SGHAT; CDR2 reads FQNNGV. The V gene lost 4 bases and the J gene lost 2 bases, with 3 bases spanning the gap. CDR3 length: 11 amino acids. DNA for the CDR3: TGTGCCAGCAGCTCCGCCTACGAGCAGTACTTC. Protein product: CASSSAYEQYF.

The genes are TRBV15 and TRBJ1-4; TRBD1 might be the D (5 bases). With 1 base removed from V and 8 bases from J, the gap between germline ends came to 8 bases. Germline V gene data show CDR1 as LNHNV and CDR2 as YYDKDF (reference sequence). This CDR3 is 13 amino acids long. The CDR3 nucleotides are TGTGCCACCAGCAGAGTGGGGGGGGAAAAACTGTTTTTT. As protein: CATSRVGGEKLFF.

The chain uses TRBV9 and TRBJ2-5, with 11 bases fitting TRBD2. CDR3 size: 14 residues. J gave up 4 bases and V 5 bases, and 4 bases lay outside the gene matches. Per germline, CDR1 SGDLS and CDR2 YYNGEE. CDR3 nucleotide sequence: TGTGCCAGCAGTATCGGACTAGCGGGAGAGACCCAGTACTTC. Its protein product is CASSIGLAGETQYF.

The CDR3 DNA reads TGTGCCAGCAGCCAAACGCTCGGCACTGAAGCTTTCTTT. Protein: CASSQTLGTEAFF. V usage is TRBV14 and J usage is TRBJ1-1; D remains ambiguous. The V gene's germline CDR1 is SGHDN and CDR2 FVKESK. V lost 2 bases and J lost 4, with 8 bases in between. This CDR3 has 13 amino acids.

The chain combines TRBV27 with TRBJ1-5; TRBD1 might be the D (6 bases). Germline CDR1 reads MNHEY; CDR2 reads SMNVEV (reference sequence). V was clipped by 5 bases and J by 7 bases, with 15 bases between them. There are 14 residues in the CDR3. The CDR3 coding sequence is TGTGCCAGCAGTCCTCTCACAGGGAACCAGCCCCAGCATTTT. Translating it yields CASSPLTGNQPQHF.

The CDR3 sequence is CASSEAPGQGGYGYTF. The DNA of the CDR3 is TGTGCCAGCAGTGAAGCCCCCGGACAGGGAGGATATGGCTACACCTTC. This rearrangement joins TRBV6-1 to TRBJ1-2; 8 bases are a match to TRBD1. Germline CDR1 reads MNHNS; CDR2 reads SASEGT. CDR3 length equals 16 residues. After removal of 0 bases from V and 5 bases from J, the junction contained 8 bases not matched to a gene.

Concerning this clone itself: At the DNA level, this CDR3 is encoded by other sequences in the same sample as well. CDR3 DNA sequence: TGCGCCAGCAGCCCGGACTCCTCCTACGAGCAGTACTTC. Residues: CASSPDSSYEQYF. This chain connects TRBV5-1 to TRBJ2-7; D is possibly TRBD2 (5 bases). Trimming removed 4 bases at V and 0 bases at J, with 8 bases between. The CDR3 covers 13 residues. Germline values: CDR1 SGHRS, CDR2 YFSETQ.

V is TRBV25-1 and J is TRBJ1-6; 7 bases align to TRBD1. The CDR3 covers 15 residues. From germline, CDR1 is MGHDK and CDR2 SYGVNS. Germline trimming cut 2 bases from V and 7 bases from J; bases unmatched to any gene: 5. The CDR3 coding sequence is TGTGCCAGCAGTGAAACACGAGGGGGCAATTCACCCCTCCACTTT. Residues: CASSETRGGNSPLHF.

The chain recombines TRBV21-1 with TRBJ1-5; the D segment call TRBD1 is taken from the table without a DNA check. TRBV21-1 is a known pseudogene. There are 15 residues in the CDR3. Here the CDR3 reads CASSKEETGNQPQHF. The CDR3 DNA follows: TGTGCCAGCAGCAAAGAAGAGACAGGGAATCAGCCCCAGCATTTT.

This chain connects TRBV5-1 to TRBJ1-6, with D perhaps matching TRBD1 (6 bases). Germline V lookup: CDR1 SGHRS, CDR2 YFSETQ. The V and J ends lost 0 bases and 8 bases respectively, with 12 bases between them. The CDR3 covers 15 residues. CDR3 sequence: CASSLVGRGYSPLHF. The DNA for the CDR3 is TGCGCCAGCAGCTTGGTAGGCAGGGGATATTCACCCCTCCACTTT. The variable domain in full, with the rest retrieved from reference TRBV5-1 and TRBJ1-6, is KAGVTQTPRYLIKTRGQQVTLSCSPISGHRSVSWYQQTPGQGLQFLFEYFSETQRNKGNFPGRFSGRQFSNSRSEMNVSTLELGDSALYLCASSLVGRGYSPLHFGNGTRLTVT.

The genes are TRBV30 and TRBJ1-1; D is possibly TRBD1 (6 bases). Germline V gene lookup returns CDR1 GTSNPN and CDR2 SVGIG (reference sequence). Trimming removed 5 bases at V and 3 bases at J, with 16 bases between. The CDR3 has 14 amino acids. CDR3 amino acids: CAWGTGTRDTEAFF. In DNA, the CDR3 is TGTGCCTGGGGGACCGGGACAAGAGACACTGAAGCTTTCTTT.

This chain's CDR3 is CASSSPPAGALATSTDTQYF. For the CDR3, the DNA is TGTGCCAGCAGTTCCCCGCCAGCGGGGGCTCTAGCCACTAGCACAGATACGCAGTATTTT. This sequence joins TRBV28 and TRBJ2-3; 8 bases line up with TRBD2. The J segment lost 0 bases and the V segment lost 4 bases, leaving 18 bases of the junction unmatched. The CDR3 runs 20 residues. Germline assignment: CDR1 MDHEN and CDR2 SYDVKM.

The CDR3 here is CASSDGLAGSEQFF. CDR3 DNA: TGTGCCAGCAGTGATGGACTAGCGGGAAGTGAGCAGTTCTTC. The chain joins TRBV2 to TRBJ2-1, with 12 bases fitting TRBD2. There are 14 residues in the CDR3. The germline gives CDR1 SNHLY, CDR2 FYNNEI. V shed 3 bases and J 9 bases; nucleotides not matched to a gene: 3.

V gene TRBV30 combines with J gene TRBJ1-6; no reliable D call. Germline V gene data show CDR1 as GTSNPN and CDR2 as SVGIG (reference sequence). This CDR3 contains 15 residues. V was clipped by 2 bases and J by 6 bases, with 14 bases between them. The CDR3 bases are TGTGCCTGGAGTAGCGGACGGCCGGGTAATTCACCCCTCCACTTT. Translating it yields CAWSSGRPGNSPLHF.

The CDR3, as DNA: TGCGCCAGCAGCCAAAATCCAGGGGCGGTGAATGGCTACACCTTC. The encoded protein is CASSQNPGAVNGYTF. The rearrangement joins TRBV5-1 to TRBJ1-2, with a possible D match to TRBD1 (6 bases). Germline V lookup: CDR1 SGHRS, CDR2 YFSETQ. The germline V and J ends were trimmed by 4 bases and 6 bases, with 19 bases remaining between them. This CDR3 region has 15 residues.

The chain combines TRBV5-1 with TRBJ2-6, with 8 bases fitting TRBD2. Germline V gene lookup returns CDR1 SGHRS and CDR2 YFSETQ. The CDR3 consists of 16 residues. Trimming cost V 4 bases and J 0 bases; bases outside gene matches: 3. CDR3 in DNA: TGCGCCAGCAGCCCGGGAGGGGGCTCTGGGGCCAACGTCCTGACTTTC. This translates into CASSPGGGSGANVLTF.

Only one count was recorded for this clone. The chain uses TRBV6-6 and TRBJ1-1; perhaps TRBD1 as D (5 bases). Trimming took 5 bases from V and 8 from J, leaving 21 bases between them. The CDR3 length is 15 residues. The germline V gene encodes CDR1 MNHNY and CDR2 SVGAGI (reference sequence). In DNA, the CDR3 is TGTGCCAGCAGTCCGCTGGGCCTCGAAAGGGGAGAAGCTTTCTTT. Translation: CASSPLGLERGEAFF.

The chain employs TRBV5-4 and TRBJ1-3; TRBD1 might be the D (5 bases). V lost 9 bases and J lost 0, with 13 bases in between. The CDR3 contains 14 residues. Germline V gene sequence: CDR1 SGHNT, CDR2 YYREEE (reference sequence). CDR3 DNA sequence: TGTGCCACGTCCCAGGGCAACTCTGGAAACACCATATATTTT. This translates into CATSQGNSGNTIYF.

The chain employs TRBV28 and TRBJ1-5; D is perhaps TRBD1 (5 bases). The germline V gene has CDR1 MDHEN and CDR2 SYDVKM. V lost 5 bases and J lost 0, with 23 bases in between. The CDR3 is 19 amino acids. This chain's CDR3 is CASSVLPGLGWNSNQPQHF. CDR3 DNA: TGTGCCAGCAGTGTCCTACCGGGACTCGGATGGAATAGCAATCAGCCCCAGCATTTT.

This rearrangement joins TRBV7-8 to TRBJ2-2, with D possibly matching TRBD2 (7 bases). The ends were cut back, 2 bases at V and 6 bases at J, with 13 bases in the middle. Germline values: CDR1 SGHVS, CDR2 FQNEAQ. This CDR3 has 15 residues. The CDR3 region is CASSLIRGAAGELFF. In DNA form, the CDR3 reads TGTGCCAGCAGCTTAATCCGGGGGGCGGCCGGGGAGCTGTTTTTT.